This TCR beta chain derives from a study of cytomegalovirus exposure and HLA in healthy donors. For the study at large: The Caucasian-associated ancestry cluster contained about 80% of the roughly 400 genotyped donors.

Despite likely unrecorded immune exposures, the donors were nominally healthy at the time of sampling. Primers for the PCR totalled 60 Vbeta and 13 Jbeta. TCRdb's copy holds only in-frame clones and misses some; the assay was immunoSEQ multiplex PCR. The sample includes around 190,000 clones, around 73% seen only once; the top ten take less than 3.5%. The germline gives CDR1 SGHRS, CDR2 YFSETQ. This CDR3 spans 15 amino acids. V was cut by 5 bases and J by 8 bases, with 22 bases left in between. The TCR originated in a woman between 25 and 40 years old in good health and CMV-seronegative. The chain has TRBV5-1 and TRBJ1-1, with D perhaps matching TRBD1 (5 bases). What was sequenced was PBMCs. The CDR3 nucleotides read TGCGCCAGCAGTTTAGTGGGGGACCAGGCGGGAGAAGCTTTCTTT. Protein sequence: CASSLVGDQAGEAFF.